The 12 T cell receptor beta chains below were found in one sample sequenced in a study of T-cell memory formation after mild COVID-19. TCRdb itself ran the 5' RACE reads through MiXCR, one entry per CDR3 protein. The top ten hold approximately 3.4% of the sample, which has about 170,000 distinct CDR3 sequences, 10% to 15% seen once. Sequenced material: PBMCs or a T cell subset sorted from them (not recorded which). These receptors all come from a man between 18 and 35 years old who had mild COVID-19 (a few samples of this study predate the infection). Cell type and time point are not known.

The rearrangement links TRBV3-1 to TRBJ2-7; TRBD2 agrees at 7 bases. CDR1 is LGHDT, CDR2 YNNKEL, per germline (reference sequence). CDR3 length: 15 residues. J was trimmed by 5 bases and V by 3 bases; bases with no gene match: 10. For the CDR3, the DNA is TGTGCCAGCAGCCAGAACCTACTAGCGATTGACGAGCAGTACGTC. Its protein is CASSQNLLAIDEQYV.

The chain recombines TRBV5-1 with TRBJ2-5, with D perhaps assigned TRBD1 or TRBD2 (5 bases each). CDR3 length equals 13 residues. Trimming pared 7 bases from V and 4 bases from J, leaving 14 bases between. CDR1 and CDR2 (germline): SGHRS, YFSETQ. The CDR3 here is CASSNGGAETQYF. The CDR3 nucleotides are TGCGCCAGCTCTAATGGGGGAGCAGAGACCCAGTACTTC.

The gene calls are TRBV29-1 and TRBJ1-2, with no clear D. The CDR3 runs 9 residues. Per germline, CDR1 SQVTM and CDR2 ANQGSEA. Trimming removed 4 bases at V and 8 bases at J, with 5 bases between. CDR3 region: CSVAGGYTF. The CDR3 DNA sequence: TGCAGCGTTGCGGGCGGCTACACCTTC.

This clonotype has a handful of counts. The chain couples TRBV9 to TRBJ2-5; D remains ambiguous. Trimming left V 0 bases short and J 1 base short, with 7 bases between. The CDR3 has 14 residues. Germline V gives CDR1 SGDLS, CDR2 YYNGEE. CDR3 nucleotides: TGTGCCAGCAGCGTAGAACTGCTCCAAGAGACCCAGTACTTC. It specifies CASSVELLQETQYF.

Many counts were recorded for this clonotype. The rearrangement links TRBV5-1 to TRBJ2-3; D not certain. The germline gives CDR1 SGHRS, CDR2 YFSETQ. The CDR3 extends over 16 amino acids. Trimming took off 0 bases at V and 4 bases at J, with 15 bases between the two ends. The CDR3 reads CASSLVGLGSADTQYF. CDR3 bases: TGCGCCAGCAGCTTGGTTGGATTGGGGTCCGCAGATACGCAGTATTTT.

This clonotype was seen a handful of times. The chain uses TRBV6-6 and TRBJ2-7; D not resolved. This CDR3 comprises 14 residues. Trimming cost V 7 bases and J 5 bases, with 18 bases left between them. Germline CDR1 is MNHNY and CDR2 is SVGAGI (reference sequence). DNA of the CDR3: TGTGCCAGCAACCAGCCAAGTCCATACAACGAGCAGTACTTC. Translating gives CASNQPSPYNEQYF.

This clonotype was picked up a small number of times. The chain employs TRBV24-1 and TRBJ2-3, with TRBD2 as a possible D gene (6 bases). Trimming shortened V by 2 bases and J by 1 base, and 12 bases separated the two germline ends. CDR1 is KGHDR and CDR2 is SFDVKD in the germline V gene. This CDR3 has 16 residues. CDR3 sequence (DNA): TGTGCCACCAGTGATTCCGGGACTTACGGCACAGATACGCAGTATTTT. It is translated as CATSDSGTYGTDTQYF.

This clonotype was seen more than once but under ten times. The chain employs TRBV15 and TRBJ1-1, with D maybe TRBD1 (6 bases). V was cut by 1 base and J by 2 bases, with 11 bases left in between. The CDR3 runs to 15 residues. Per the germline V gene, CDR1 is LNHNV and CDR2 is YYDKDF (reference sequence). In DNA form, the CDR3 reads TGTGCCACCAGCAGAGTGGACAGATTAAACACTGAAGCTTTCTTT. As protein: CATSRVDRLNTEAFF.

This clonotype was picked up a small number of times. The genes are TRBV4-1 and TRBJ1-4; the match to TRBD1 covers 7 bases. J was trimmed by 7 bases and V by 5 bases; bases with no gene match: 10. Germline V gives CDR1 MGHRA, CDR2 YSYEKL. The CDR3 consists of 15 residues. This CDR3 is CASSVRTGASEKLFF. The CDR3 coding sequence is TGCGCCAGCAGCGTGCGGACAGGAGCTTCTGAAAAACTGTTTTTT.

This clonotype was counted between two and nine times. The DNA of the CDR3 is TGCGCCAGCAGCTTGGGGTGGCTGGACTATGGCTACACCTTC. This codes for CASSLGWLDYGYTF. The rearrangement uses TRBV5-1 and TRBJ1-2, with D uncertain. The CDR3 covers 14 residues. With 0 bases removed from V and 3 bases from J, the gap between germline ends came to 9 bases. Germline CDR1 and CDR2: SGHRS and YFSETQ.

The gene calls are TRBV12-3 or TRBV12-4 and TRBJ1-1, with TRBD1 matching 8 bases. The CDR3 loop spans 16 amino acids. J lost 1 base, V lost 4 bases, and 8 bases had no gene match. The chain's CDR3 is CASSSPRGPANTEAFF. In DNA form, the CDR3 reads TGTGCCAGCAGTTCTCCCAGGGGGCCGGCGAACACTGAAGCTTTCTTT.

This clonotype showed up just a few times. The genes are TRBV7-2 and TRBJ1-4; possibly TRBD1 for D (5 bases). Trimming cost V 5 bases and J 3 bases, with 10 bases left between them. The CDR3 covers 14 residues. Germline CDR1 and CDR2: SGHTA and FQGNSA. CDR3 protein: CASSKGLANEKLFF. In nucleotides, the CDR3 is TGTGCCAGCAGCAAGGGGCTGGCTAATGAAAAACTGTTTTTT.